This TCR beta chain was captured in a study of blood T cell repertoires in COVID-19 (dated by TCRdb to 2018 to 2020). Background on the whole study: The collaborator samples originated in the United States, Italy and Spain and spanned the acute and convalescent phases of COVID-19. The prospective study material was composed of cDNA or gDNA derived from T cells, B-cell-depleted T cells, or PBMCs. The sample metadata nearly always contained a de-identified subject ID, COVID-19 status, age in years and sex. Samples were obtained from the ongoing ImmuneRACE study (first 160 participants) and from over a thousand subjects provided by 6 global collaborators. Where available, HLA class I and class II types were obtained from metadata supplied by the sample provider rather than from assay-based typing. The repertoires were made available in a free public database intended to serve as a resource for research on the immune response to SARS-CoV-2. Subjects who had been exposed to COVID-19, were actively infected with it, or had recovered from it provided the deeply sampled blood TCRbeta repertoires that made up the dataset.

The CDR1 and CDR2 encoded by the germline V gene are SGHTA and FQGNSA. The germline V and J ends show losses of 6 bases and 3 bases respectively, and no gene match explains 5 bases of the junction. The cysteine opens and the phenylalanine closes a CDR3 of 14 amino acids. Just the 42-base CDR3 DNA is kept, in frame starting at base 1. TCRbeta CDR3 regions were amplified from genomic DNA using the immunoSEQ Assay, a bias-controlled multiplex PCR. The paper's processing steps were these. The number of nucleated cells in each sample was estimated by amplification of reference gene primers within the assay. Sequence reads were collapsed and filtered to measure the absolute abundance of every unique TCRbeta CDR3 rearrangement. For each sample, productive Simpson clonality was calculated as the square root of Simpson's diversity index over productive rearrangements. Drawn from immuneACCESS, this table holds only the in-frame rearrangements with V and J called that TCRdb kept. Clones are partly lost; checked studies trace under half to an unresolved V gene and leave the rest unexplained. The V and J calls and clone size are taken from that table; D and trimming were inferred from the DNA. This sample gives about 400,000 clones in total; roughly 88% of them show up just once. The ten top clones hold roughly 2% of the sample.

Enrolling through a virtual design, the prospective study's participants ranged in age from roughly 18 to 95 years and lived across approximately 25 United States geographic areas. Cohort assignment in the prospective study relied on participant-reported clinical history from a screening survey and a study questionnaire. Mobile phlebotomists in the prospective study collected whole blood, serum and a nasopharyngeal or oropharyngeal swab from every participant. Additional blood draws and questionnaires over an approximately two-month period could optionally be provided by prospective study participants. Blood samples from the prospective study were shipped frozen or at room temperature prior to DNA extraction. Points the paper makes about the study in general: How much clinical and demographic metadata was included differed by source and by participant, and the metadata was provided uncurated.

Concerning this clone: What this receptor recognizes is not known. It has no much larger one-base neighbor in the sample; base qualities were not kept.

The clonotype was recovered from a middle-aged woman with acute COVID-19. The sample was PBMCs or T cells enriched from blood (not recorded which). The chain employs TRBV7-2 and TRBJ1-2; 9 bases in between match TRBD1. The CDR3 reads as follows: CASRRRDRDYGYTF. The nucleotide sequence reads as follows: TGTGCCAGCAGACGCCGGGACAGGGACTATGGCTACACCTTC.